The 28 T cell receptor beta chains given below trace back to one sample, sequenced in a study of cytomegalovirus exposure and HLA in healthy donors. Amplification used 60 Vbeta primers and 13 Jbeta primers. Sequencing was performed with immunoSEQ multiplex PCR; in TCRdb, only in-frame clones are kept and a portion is missing. Here the sample spans 200,000 or so clones, about 85% being singletons. The sequencing input was PBMCs. These receptors were collected from a human donor in good health.

This clone was counted once. The gene calls are TRBV28 and TRBJ1-5; 9 bases line up with TRBD1. CDR1 MDHEN and CDR2 SYDVKM come from the germline V gene. V was pared by 6 bases and J by 4 bases, with 10 bases of the junction left unmatched. This CDR3 spans 16 amino acids. Here the CDR3 reads CASSLIWTGANQPQHF. Written as DNA, the CDR3 is TGTGCCAGCAGCCTAATTTGGACAGGGGCGAATCAGCCCCAGCATTTT.

This rearrangement joins TRBV7-2 to TRBJ2-2, with 11 bases identical to TRBD2. Trimming cost V 2 bases and J 5 bases; bases outside gene matches: 1. CDR1 SGHTA and CDR2 FQGNSA come from the germline V gene. This CDR3 contains 15 residues. CDR3 in DNA: TGTGCCAGCAGCTTAACTAGCGGGAGAACCGGGGAGCTGTTTTTT. The encoded protein is CASSLTSGRTGELFF.

V usage is TRBV27 and J usage is TRBJ1-2, with 10 bases that match TRBD1. The CDR3 is 13 residues long. V lost 7 bases to trimming and J lost 2 bases; unmatched junction nucleotides: 1. Germline assignment: CDR1 MNHEY and CDR2 SMNVEV (reference sequence). The DNA of the CDR3 is TGTGCCAGCACGGACAGGGGGAACTATGGCTACACCTTC. Encoded protein: CASTDRGNYGYTF.

The V call is TRBV14, the J call TRBJ2-2, with D possibly matching TRBD2 (6 bases). Germline assignment: CDR1 SGHDN and CDR2 FVKESK. The CDR3 is 14 amino acids. Trimming took 1 base from V and 6 from J, leaving 9 bases between them. CDR3 region: CASSQGLGAGELFF. For the CDR3, the DNA is TGTGCCAGCAGCCAAGGACTAGGGGCCGGGGAGCTGTTTTTT. Supplemented by reference TRBV14 and TRBJ2-2, the full variable domain reads EAGVTQFPSHSVIEKGQTVTLRCDPISGHDNLYWYRRVMGKEIKFLLHFVKESKQDESGMPNNRFLAERTGGTYSTLKVQPAELEDSGVYFCASSQGLGAGELFFGEGSRLTVL.

The CDR3 DNA sequence: TGTGCCAGCAGTTCCACCGGGACAGGGGATGAAGGCTACACCTTC. Translated, it gives CASSSTGTGDEGYTF. The chain carries TRBV6-5 and TRBJ1-2, with 10 bases that match TRBD1. Germline loops: CDR1 MNHEY, CDR2 SVGAGI. This CDR3 has 15 residues. Germline trimming cut 4 bases from V and 8 bases from J; bases unmatched to any gene: 10.

V is TRBV6-1 and J is TRBJ2-1; D is perhaps TRBD2 (5 bases). Per the germline V gene, CDR1 is MNHNS and CDR2 is SASEGT. The CDR3 is 14 amino acids. V gave up 6 bases and J gave up 5 bases, with 14 bases separating them. Here the CDR3 DNA reads TGTGCCAGCAGCCCCCCGGGAAACCACAATGAGCAGTTCTTC. Protein: CASSPPGNHNEQFF.

V and J are TRBV4-1 and TRBJ2-3; the match to TRBD2 covers 12 bases. In germline, CDR1 is MGHRA, CDR2 YSYEKL. The CDR3 length is 19 residues. With V trimmed by 4 bases and J by 7 bases, 18 bases remained unmatched. The CDR3 protein is CASSLGTSGLRFSRNTQYF. The CDR3 DNA is TGCGCCAGCAGCCTCGGGACTAGCGGGCTGCGCTTCAGCCGAAATACGCAGTATTTT.

This sequence joins TRBV19 and TRBJ2-1, with 8 bases lining up with TRBD1. This CDR3 is 15 amino acids long. The germline V gene has CDR1 LNHDA and CDR2 SQIVND (reference sequence). With V trimmed by 6 bases and J by 2 bases, 6 bases remained unmatched. The CDR3 spells CASSGGTGTYNEQFF. CDR3 sequence (DNA): TGTGCCAGTAGCGGAGGGACAGGTACCTACAATGAGCAGTTCTTC.

The chain carries TRBV19 and TRBJ1-2, with D possibly matching TRBD1 (5 bases). Germline V gene lookup returns CDR1 LNHDA and CDR2 SQIVND (reference sequence). The CDR3 is 15 amino acids. The V end lost 4 bases, the J end lost 4 bases, and 16 bases lay between the germline ends. The CDR3 sequence: CASSNSPQVSYGYTF. In DNA, the CDR3 is TGTGCCAGTAGTAACTCCCCACAGGTTTCCTATGGCTACACCTTC.

This chain uses TRBV7-6 with TRBJ2-7; a possible D gene is TRBD2 (5 bases). This CDR3 region has 17 residues. CDR1 and CDR2 from the germline V gene are SGHVS and FNYEAQ. V was clipped by 1 base and J by 1 base, with 17 bases between them. CDR3 bases: TGTGCCAGCAGCTTAGAAGGAGGACCTTATACGTCCTACGAGCAGTACTTC. The encoded protein is CASSLEGGPYTSYEQYF.

The chain recombines TRBV28 with TRBJ2-1; 10 bases line up with TRBD1. The junction had 13 bases not matched to a gene; V was cut back by 6 bases and J by 2 bases. The CDR3 sequence is 18 residues long. CDR1 MDHEN and CDR2 SYDVKM come from the germline V gene. CDR3 protein: CASRARSIGTGAYNEQFF. The CDR3 bases are TGTGCCAGCAGAGCACGATCCATAGGGACAGGGGCCTACAATGAGCAGTTCTTC.

This rearrangement joins TRBV13 to TRBJ2-1, with 13 nucleotides matching TRBD2. V shed 3 bases, J shed 8 bases, and the junction held 10 bases outside the gene matches. Germline V CDR1 and CDR2: PRHDT, FYEKMQ (reference sequence). The CDR3 runs to 17 residues. This chain's CDR3 is CASSFSNGLAGVDEQFF. The DNA of the CDR3 is TGTGCCAGCAGCTTCTCCAATGGACTAGCGGGAGTAGATGAGCAGTTCTTC.

The genes are TRBV23-1 and TRBJ2-3; TRBD1 matches at 10 bases. TRBV23-1 is labeled an ORF, and its function is uncertain. Trimming at V came to 4 bases and at J to 1 base, leaving 5 bases not matched to a gene. This CDR3 has 16 residues. CDR3 coding DNA: TGCGCCAGCAGTCCAAGACAGGGGGCACGCACAGATACGCAGTATTTT. Its translation is CASSPRQGARTDTQYF.

This clone was seen a few times. The chain is built from TRBV2 and TRBJ1-1, with TRBD1 matching 9 bases. Germline V gives CDR1 SNHLY, CDR2 FYNNEI. The CDR3 consists of 15 residues. Losses at the gene ends were 3 bases for V and 4 bases for J; bases not matched to a gene: 6. DNA of the CDR3: TGTGCCAGCAGTGAGATACAGGGGGCGGGCACTGAAGCTTTCTTT. Translating gives CASSEIQGAGTEAFF. The variable domain in full, with the rest retrieved from reference TRBV2 and TRBJ1-1, is EPEVTQTPSHQVTQMGQEVILRCVPISNHLYFYWYRQILGQKVEFLVSFYNNEISEKSEIFDDQFSVERPDGSNFTLKIRSTKLEDSAMYFCASSEIQGAGTEAFFGQGTRLTVV.

The V call is TRBV5-8, the J call TRBJ2-2; 10 bases align to TRBD1. The CDR3 runs 16 residues. Germline lookup yields CDR1 SGHTS and CDR2 YDEGEE. The V gene end was trimmed by 5 bases and the J gene end by 3 bases; junction bases not matched to a gene: 7. In DNA form, the CDR3 reads TGTGCCAGCAGAAACCCGGGACAGGGGTACACCGGGGAGCTGTTTTTT. This encodes CASRNPGQGYTGELFF.

This chain connects TRBV9 to TRBJ2-7, with a weak D call TRBD1 (6 bases). The V and J ends lost 0 bases and 4 bases respectively, with 11 bases between them. CDR3 length equals 14 residues. In germline, CDR1 is SGDLS, CDR2 YYNGEE. CDR3 nucleotide sequence: TGTGCCAGCAGCGTAGTGGACAGATCTTACGAGCAGTACTTC. Translated, it gives CASSVVDRSYEQYF.

V gene TRBV7-9 combines with J gene TRBJ2-3; 8 bases fit TRBD2. Germline lookup yields CDR1 SEHNR and CDR2 FQNEAQ (reference sequence). J lost 7 bases, V lost 2 bases, and 8 bases had no gene match. The CDR3 extends over 15 amino acids. DNA of the CDR3: TGTGCCAGCAGCTTAAGCGGGGGACTAATTTATACGCAGTATTTT. Its translation is CASSLSGGLIYTQYF. Drawing the rest from reference TRBV7-9 and TRBJ2-3, the complete variable domain is DTGVSQNPRHKITKRGQNVTFRCDPISEHNRLYWYRQTLGQGPEFLTYFQNEAQLEKSRLLSDRFSAERPKGSFSTLEIQRTEQGDSAMYLCASSLSGGLIYTQYFGPGTRLTVL.

The chain couples TRBV6-5 to TRBJ2-5; 7 bases are a match to TRBD1. The CDR3 runs to 13 residues. Germline values: CDR1 MNHEY, CDR2 SVGAGI. V shed 5 bases and J 4 bases; nucleotides not matched to a gene: 4. CDR3: CASSEGGGETQYF. The CDR3 bases are TGTGCCAGCAGTGAAGGGGGCGGAGAGACCCAGTACTTC.

This chain joins TRBV6-1 and TRBJ1-1, with 7 nucleotides matching TRBD1. Germline trimming cut 6 bases from V and 5 bases from J; bases unmatched to any gene: 3. The germline CDR1 and CDR2 sequences are MNHNS and SASEGT. The CDR3 is made up of 12 amino acids. The CDR3 protein is CASSVRGTEAFF. The DNA for the CDR3 is TGTGCCAGCAGCGTCAGGGGGACTGAAGCTTTCTTT.

CDR3: CAISAVAGGATYEQYF. CDR3 sequence (DNA): TGTGCCATCAGTGCGGTCGCGGGGGGAGCAACCTACGAGCAGTACTTC. The gene calls are TRBV10-3 and TRBJ2-7; 8 bases are a match to TRBD2. CDR1 and CDR2 from the germline V gene are ENHRY and SYGVKD. The CDR3 loop spans 16 amino acids. After removal of 4 bases from V and 2 bases from J, the junction contained 10 bases not matched to a gene.

This clone has just a few counts. The genes are TRBV27 and TRBJ2-3; the match to TRBD2 covers 7 bases. V lost 6 bases, J lost 4 bases, and 16 bases stayed unmatched. Germline V lookup: CDR1 MNHEY, CDR2 SMNVEV (reference sequence). The CDR3 extends over 17 amino acids. DNA for the CDR3: TGTGCCAGCAGCCGAACCAGCCTGACTAGCCTCCCAGATACGCAGTATTTT. Translated: CASSRTSLTSLPDTQYF.

The chain couples TRBV19 to TRBJ2-1; TRBD2 aligns across 13 bases. After removal of 6 bases from V and 0 bases from J, the junction contained 11 bases not matched to a gene. The germline gives CDR1 LNHDA, CDR2 SQIVND (reference sequence). This CDR3 is built from 19 residues. The CDR3 protein is CASSILAGGPQSSYNEQFF. Here the CDR3 DNA reads TGTGCCAGTAGCATACTAGCGGGAGGGCCTCAGAGCTCCTACAATGAGCAGTTCTTC.

The V and J genes are TRBV7-2 and TRBJ2-5; TRBD2 matches 9 bases. V lost 1 base, J lost 3 bases, and 9 bases stayed unmatched. There are 17 residues in the CDR3. Germline V gives CDR1 SGHTA, CDR2 FQGNSA. CDR3 sequence (DNA): TGTGCCAGCAGCTTAGATCGCGGGAGGGCCGGGGAAGAGACCCAGTACTTC. Amino acid sequence: CASSLDRGRAGEETQYF.

The V and J genes are TRBV11-3 and TRBJ1-1; D is uncertain. The CDR3 extends over 13 amino acids. Trimming shortened V by 0 bases and J by 6 bases, and 8 bases separated the two germline ends. The germline CDR1 and CDR2 sequences are SGHNT and YENEEA. As DNA, the CDR3 is TGTGCCAGCAGCTTAGATCGCCGGGCTGAAGCTTTCTTT. It encodes CASSLDRRAEAFF.

The chain employs TRBV2 and TRBJ1-1; 8 positions agree with TRBD1. The CDR3 sequence is 13 residues long. The germline V gene encodes CDR1 SNHLY and CDR2 FYNNEI. Losses at the gene ends were 6 bases for V and 4 bases for J; bases not matched to a gene: 4. The CDR3 reads CASREQGGTEAFF. The CDR3 coding sequence is TGTGCCAGCAGGGAACAGGGGGGCACTGAAGCTTTCTTT. Filled out from reference TRBV2 and TRBJ1-1, the complete variable domain reads EPEVTQTPSHQVTQMGQEVILRCVPISNHLYFYWYRQILGQKVEFLVSFYNNEISEKSEIFDDQFSVERPDGSNFTLKIRSTKLEDSAMYFCASREQGGTEAFFGQGTRLTVV.

This clone came up once. The V gene is TRBV7-3, the J gene TRBJ2-3, with D uncertain. CDR1 and CDR2 (germline): SGHTA, FQGTGA. This CDR3 has 13 residues. The V end lost 2 bases, the J end lost 3 bases, and 6 bases lay between the germline ends. CDR3 sequence reads: CASSLYSTDTQYF. CDR3 DNA sequence: TGTGCCAGCAGCTTATATAGTACAGATACGCAGTATTTT. The full variable domain, rest sourced from reference TRBV7-3 and TRBJ2-3, is GAGVSQTPSNKVTEKGKYVELRCDPISGHTALYWYRQSLGQGPEFLIYFQGTGAADDSGLPNDRFFAVRPEGSVSTLKIQRTERGDSAVYLCASSLYSTDTQYFGPGTRLTVL.

The rearrangement links TRBV5-1 to TRBJ2-2, with TRBD2 matching over 9 bases. Germline V gives CDR1 SGHRS, CDR2 YFSETQ. The J segment lost 0 bases and the V segment lost 5 bases, leaving 5 bases of the junction unmatched. The CDR3 has 16 amino acids. In DNA form, the CDR3 reads TGCGCCAGCAGAAGAATAGCGGGAGCGAACACCGGGGAGCTGTTTTTT. Residues: CASRRIAGANTGELFF.

CDR3 coding DNA: TGTGCCAGCAGCCAGGGACTAGTTGGTTTGGAGACCCAGTACTTC. This gives the protein CASSQGLVGLETQYF. The V call is TRBV7-9, the J call TRBJ2-5; TRBD2 aligns across 8 bases. Germline-derived CDR1 and CDR2 are SEHNR and FQNEAQ (reference sequence). J gave up 5 bases and V 5 bases, and 10 bases lay outside the gene matches. The CDR3 covers 15 residues. Complete variable domain (other parts from reference TRBV7-9 and TRBJ2-5): DTGVSQNPRHKITKRGQNVTFRCDPISEHNRLYWYRQTLGQGPEFLTYFQNEAQLEKSRLLSDRFSAERPKGSFSTLEIQRTEQGDSAMYLCASSQGLVGLETQYFGPGTRLLVL.